The 27 T cell receptor beta chains reported below all come from one sample, sequenced in a study of blood T cells in healthy people across ages. The authors ran a second PCR of roughly 6 to 12 cycles using a sample-barcoded 5' primer and a J-beta primer mix. TCRdb redid the calling of the 5' RACE reads with MiXCR, one entry per CDR3 protein. The sample holds about 1.7 million distinct CDR3 sequences, roughly 28% seen once. The specimen sequenced was blood. The receptors here all came from a woman aged 25-40 years in good health.

As regards this clonotype: A single base separates this from a much larger clone, so it may be a read error. This chain uses TRBV7-2 with TRBJ2-4, with TRBD1 identical over 9 bases. J lost 13 bases, V lost 5 bases, and 21 bases had no gene match. The germline V gene has CDR1 SGHTA and CDR2 FQGNSA. The CDR3 consists of 17 residues. The CDR3 loop is CASSLHYRGQSKNEQYF. The CDR3 coding sequence is TGTGCCAGCAGCCTACACTACAGGGGGCAATCGAAGAATGAGCAGTACTTC.

As concerns this clonotype: An end of the junction does not agree with germline; a read error may underlie this. The chain couples TRBV27 to TRBJ2-5; 8 positions agree with TRBD2. CDR3 length: 16 amino acids. Germline V gene lookup returns CDR1 MNHEY and CDR2 SMNVEV (reference sequence). The CDR3 loop is CTSRAGSGGLVETQYF. In DNA, the CDR3 is TGTACCAGCAGGGCTGGATCGGGAGGGTTGGTGGAGACCCAGTACTTC.

The chain carries TRBV12-3 or TRBV12-4 and TRBJ1-1; no clear D. V lost 7 bases, J lost 7 bases, and 16 bases lay in between. This CDR3 has 13 amino acids. The CDR3 DNA follows: TGTGCCAGCAATCCCCTAGGCCCCTTTGAAGCTTTCTTT. Translation gives CASNPLGPFEAFF.

This clonotype was seen only a few times. The junction differs from germline at one of its ends, possibly a read error. The chain employs TRBV7-2 and TRBJ2-1, with D possibly TRBD1 on 5 matching bases. The CDR3 sequence is 14 residues long. Germline loops: CDR1 SGHTA, CDR2 FQGNSA. DNA of the CDR3: TGTGCCAGCAGCTTTGGCAGGGCCTACAATGGGCAGTTCTTC. It yields the protein CASSFGRAYNGQFF.

In its sample, this clonotype was seen many times. The rearrangement joins TRBV4-1 to TRBJ2-3; 10 positions match TRBD2. This CDR3 region has 15 residues. Trimming took 6 bases from V and 5 from J; bases not matched to a gene: 8. CDR1 MGHRA and CDR2 YSYEKL come from the germline V gene. CDR3: CASSNPAGGIDTQYF. DNA for the CDR3: TGCGCCAGCAGTAACCCAGCGGGGGGGATAGATACGCAGTATTTT.

This clonotype was counted between two and nine times. DNA of the CDR3: TGCGCCAGCAGCTGGGGGCAGGCGACAAAAGAGACCCAGTACTTC. It encodes CASSWGQATKETQYF. The V and J genes are TRBV5-1 and TRBJ2-5; D is possibly TRBD1 (6 bases). This CDR3 contains 15 residues. V shed 3 bases and J shed 3 bases, with 15 bases lying between them. Germline-derived CDR1 and CDR2 are SGHRS and YFSETQ.

The V call is TRBV18, the J call TRBJ1-2; D is uncertain. Trimming took off 3 bases at V and 4 bases at J, with 15 bases between the two ends. Germline V lookup: CDR1 KGHSH, CDR2 LQKENI. The length of the CDR3 is 15 residues. This CDR3 is CASSPPLGRLYGYTF. CDR3 bases: TGTGCCAGCTCACCGCCTTTGGGCAGACTCTATGGCTACACCTTC.

This clonotype was counted ten times or more. The chain couples TRBV4-1 to TRBJ2-3; D gene unclear. Germline V CDR1 and CDR2: MGHRA, YSYEKL. V was clipped by 4 bases and J by 4 bases, with 9 bases between them. The CDR3 totals 13 residues. CDR3 amino acids: CASSPPRSDTQYF. In DNA, the CDR3 is TGCGCCAGCAGCCCCCCCCGGTCAGATACGCAGTATTTT.

V and J are TRBV3-1 and TRBJ1-2; D is undetermined. Germline V CDR1 and CDR2: LGHDT, YNNKEL (reference sequence). Between the trimmed V and J ends, which lost 4 bases and 0 bases, there was a span of 9 bases. The CDR3 contains 14 residues. This chain's CDR3 is CASSPPSSNYGYTF. In DNA, the CDR3 is TGTGCCAGCAGCCCGCCGTCCTCTAACTATGGCTACACCTTC.

This chain's CDR3 is CSASIPLAGGSDTQYF. CDR3 DNA sequence: TGCAGCGCCAGCATACCCCTAGCGGGAGGATCAGATACGCAGTATTTT. The chain is built from TRBV20-1 and TRBJ2-3; 11 bases agree with TRBD2. The length of the CDR3 is 16 residues. The germline CDR1 and CDR2 sequences are DFQATT and SNEGSKA (reference sequence).

The chain uses TRBV4-1 and TRBJ1-5; D not certain. Between the trimmed V and J ends, which lost 0 bases and 11 bases, there was a span of 11 bases. CDR1 is MGHRA, CDR2 YSYEKL, per germline. The CDR3 covers 13 residues. The CDR3 region has the DNA TGCGCCAGCAGCCAAGACACGGGCGAGGCCCAGCATTTT. It translates to CASSQDTGEAQHF.

The chain carries TRBV5-6 and TRBJ2-3, with TRBD2 matching 9 bases. CDR3 size: 16 residues. Germline values: CDR1 SGHDT, CDR2 YYEEEE. V shed 2 bases and J 1 base; nucleotides not matched to a gene: 5. The CDR3 sequence: CASSFELAGGTDTQYF. CDR3 in DNA: TGTGCCAGCAGCTTTGAACTAGCGGGCGGCACAGATACGCAGTATTTT.

A word on this clonotype: A much larger clone differs by one base, so this may be a read error. The chain joins TRBV15 to TRBJ2-1, with 10 bases that match TRBD1. With V trimmed by 0 bases and J by 13 bases, 12 bases remained unmatched. Germline V gene lookup returns CDR1 LNHNV and CDR2 YYDKDF (reference sequence). CDR3 length: 16 amino acids. Written as DNA, the CDR3 is TGTGCCACCAGCAGAGATGACAGGGGGCCAGGAGAGACCCAGTTCTTC. It encodes CATSRDDRGPGETQFF.

The table lists this clonotype with a few counts. The chain joins TRBV2 to TRBJ2-5; D gene unclear. The CDR3 loop spans 13 amino acids. V was trimmed by 4 bases and J by 5 bases, leaving 11 bases between them. Germline V CDR1 and CDR2: SNHLY, FYNNEI. The CDR3 bases are TGTGCCAGCAGTGGCACTACCCGGGAGACCCAGTACTTC. Its translation: CASSGTTRETQYF.

CDR3: CATSDGSSGANVLTF. CDR3 in DNA: TGTGCCACCAGTGATGGTTCCTCTGGGGCCAACGTCCTGACTTTC. The chain links TRBV24-1 to TRBJ2-6, with unresolved D. The V end was cut by 3 bases, the J end by 0 bases, with 5 bases between. Germline V gives CDR1 KGHDR, CDR2 SFDVKD. The CDR3 totals 15 residues.

A note on this clonotype: One end of the junction varies from germline; a read error may be responsible. The chain employs TRBV12-3 or TRBV12-4 and TRBJ1-1, with a possible D match to TRBD1 (5 bases). This CDR3 comprises 15 residues. This chain's CDR3 is CSSSPWGGTNTEAFF. Here the CDR3 DNA reads TGCTCCAGCTCCCCGTGGGGAGGGACCAACACTGAAGCTTTCTTT.

The chain is built from TRBV28 and TRBJ1-5; D may be TRBD1 (5 bases). V was shortened by 8 bases and J by 1 base, with 12 bases between the two germline ends. CDR1 is MDHEN and CDR2 is SYDVKM in the germline V gene. CDR3 size: 14 residues. Here the CDR3 DNA reads TGTGCCAGCGGAGGGGCGTTAAGCAATCAGCCCCAGCATTTT. Encoded protein: CASGGALSNQPQHF. Full variable domain (missing parts from reference TRBV28 and TRBJ1-5): DVKVTQSSRYLVKRTGEKVFLECVQDMDHENMFWYRQDPGLGLRLIYFSYDVKMKEKGDIPEGYSVSREKKERFSLILESASTNQTSMYLCASGGALSNQPQHFGDGTRLSIL.

This CDR3 reads CASSYTFGQANSPLHF. DNA of the CDR3: TGTGCCAGCAGTTACACATTCGGACAGGCCAATTCACCCCTCCACTTT. The chain recombines TRBV6-6 with TRBJ1-6, with 7 bases identical to TRBD1. Germline lookup yields CDR1 MNHNY and CDR2 SVGAGI (reference sequence). After removal of 2 bases from V and 7 bases from J, the junction contained 8 bases not matched to a gene. The length of the CDR3 is 16 residues.

In this sample, this clonotype turned up a few times. The chain uses TRBV4-1 and TRBJ1-6; 11 bases align to TRBD1. With 0 bases clipped from V and 7 bases from J, the junction kept 14 bases outside the gene matches. Germline CDR1 reads MGHRA; CDR2 reads YSYEKL. The CDR3 has 20 amino acids. The CDR3 DNA is TGCGCCAGCAGCCAAGACTGGACAGGGGGCTCCACTTTATTGAATTCACCCCTCCACTTT. It specifies CASSQDWTGGSTLLNSPLHF.

This clonotype was recorded many times. This chain uses TRBV7-3 with TRBJ2-3; D is perhaps TRBD1 or TRBD2 (5 bases each). Germline V gene data show CDR1 as SGHTA and CDR2 as FQGTGA. Trimming removed 2 bases from V and 0 bases from J, with 9 bases in between. There are 15 residues in the CDR3. CDR3 protein: CASSLFGASTDTQYF. In DNA form, the CDR3 reads TGTGCCAGCAGCTTATTCGGGGCTAGCACAGATACGCAGTATTTT.

This clonotype was counted at least ten times. The chain links TRBV20-1 to TRBJ2-3; D is uncertain. V was pared by 4 bases and J by 2 bases, with 10 bases between. The CDR3 extends over 13 amino acids. From germline, CDR1 is DFQATT and CDR2 SNEGSKA (reference sequence). The CDR3 nucleotides are TGCAGTGCTACCGACTCGAACACAGATACGCAGTATTTT. Its translation is CSATDSNTDTQYF.

The gene calls are TRBV12-3 or TRBV12-4 and TRBJ1-3; no firm D call. The CDR3 has 13 residues. Trimming pared 7 bases from V and 4 bases from J, leaving 11 bases between. DNA of the CDR3: TGTGCCAGCAAGGACGGGCCGGGAAACACCATATATTTT. Translated: CASKDGPGNTIYF.

Of note for this clonotype: The junction departs from germline at one end; a sequencing error may be responsible. V gene TRBV12-3 or TRBV12-4 combines with J gene TRBJ2-3; TRBD2 matches at 8 bases. CDR3 length: 16 amino acids. In nucleotides, the CDR3 is TGTGCCAGCAGTCTAGAACTAACGGGGGGGGCAGATGCGCAGTATTTT. Translating it yields CASSLELTGGADAQYF.

In its sample, this clonotype was seen many times. The V and J genes are TRBV7-2 and TRBJ2-1; 7 bases agree with TRBD2. Germline CDR1 is SGHTA and CDR2 is FQGNSA. The CDR3 sequence is 15 residues long. The J segment lost 2 bases and the V segment lost 5 bases, leaving 6 bases of the junction unmatched. CDR3 bases: TGTGCCAGCAGCCGGGGGGACGGGACCTACAATGAGCAGTTCTTC. Its protein product is CASSRGDGTYNEQFF.

The chain couples TRBV24-1 to TRBJ1-4; TRBD1 matches 7 bases. The germline gives CDR1 KGHDR, CDR2 SFDVKD. Unmatched junction bases numbered 2, after V lost 4 bases and J lost 4 bases. The CDR3 runs 14 residues. CDR3 DNA: TGTGCCACCAGTGACGGACAGGATAATGAAAAACTGTTTTTT. Translating gives CATSDGQDNEKLFF.

Turning to this clonotype: A read error may explain this, as a much larger clone is one base away. The DNA for the CDR3 is TGCAGCGTTGAAGGCACTACCGACTACGGGCAGTACTTC. Translating gives CSVEGTTDYGQYF. This sequence joins TRBV29-1 and TRBJ2-7, with D perhaps TRBD2 (5 bases). Germline V lookup: CDR1 SQVTM, CDR2 ANQGSEA. This CDR3 has 13 residues.

This clonotype has a handful of counts. CDR3 residues: CASSQLAGAYNEQFF. The CDR3 nucleotides read TGCGCCAGCAGCCAACTAGCGGGGGCCTACAATGAGCAGTTCTTC. The chain links TRBV5-1 to TRBJ2-1; 11 bases align to TRBD2. This CDR3 spans 15 amino acids. The V and J ends lost 4 bases and 2 bases, in that order; junction bases with no gene match: 2. CDR1 and CDR2 (germline): SGHRS, YFSETQ.